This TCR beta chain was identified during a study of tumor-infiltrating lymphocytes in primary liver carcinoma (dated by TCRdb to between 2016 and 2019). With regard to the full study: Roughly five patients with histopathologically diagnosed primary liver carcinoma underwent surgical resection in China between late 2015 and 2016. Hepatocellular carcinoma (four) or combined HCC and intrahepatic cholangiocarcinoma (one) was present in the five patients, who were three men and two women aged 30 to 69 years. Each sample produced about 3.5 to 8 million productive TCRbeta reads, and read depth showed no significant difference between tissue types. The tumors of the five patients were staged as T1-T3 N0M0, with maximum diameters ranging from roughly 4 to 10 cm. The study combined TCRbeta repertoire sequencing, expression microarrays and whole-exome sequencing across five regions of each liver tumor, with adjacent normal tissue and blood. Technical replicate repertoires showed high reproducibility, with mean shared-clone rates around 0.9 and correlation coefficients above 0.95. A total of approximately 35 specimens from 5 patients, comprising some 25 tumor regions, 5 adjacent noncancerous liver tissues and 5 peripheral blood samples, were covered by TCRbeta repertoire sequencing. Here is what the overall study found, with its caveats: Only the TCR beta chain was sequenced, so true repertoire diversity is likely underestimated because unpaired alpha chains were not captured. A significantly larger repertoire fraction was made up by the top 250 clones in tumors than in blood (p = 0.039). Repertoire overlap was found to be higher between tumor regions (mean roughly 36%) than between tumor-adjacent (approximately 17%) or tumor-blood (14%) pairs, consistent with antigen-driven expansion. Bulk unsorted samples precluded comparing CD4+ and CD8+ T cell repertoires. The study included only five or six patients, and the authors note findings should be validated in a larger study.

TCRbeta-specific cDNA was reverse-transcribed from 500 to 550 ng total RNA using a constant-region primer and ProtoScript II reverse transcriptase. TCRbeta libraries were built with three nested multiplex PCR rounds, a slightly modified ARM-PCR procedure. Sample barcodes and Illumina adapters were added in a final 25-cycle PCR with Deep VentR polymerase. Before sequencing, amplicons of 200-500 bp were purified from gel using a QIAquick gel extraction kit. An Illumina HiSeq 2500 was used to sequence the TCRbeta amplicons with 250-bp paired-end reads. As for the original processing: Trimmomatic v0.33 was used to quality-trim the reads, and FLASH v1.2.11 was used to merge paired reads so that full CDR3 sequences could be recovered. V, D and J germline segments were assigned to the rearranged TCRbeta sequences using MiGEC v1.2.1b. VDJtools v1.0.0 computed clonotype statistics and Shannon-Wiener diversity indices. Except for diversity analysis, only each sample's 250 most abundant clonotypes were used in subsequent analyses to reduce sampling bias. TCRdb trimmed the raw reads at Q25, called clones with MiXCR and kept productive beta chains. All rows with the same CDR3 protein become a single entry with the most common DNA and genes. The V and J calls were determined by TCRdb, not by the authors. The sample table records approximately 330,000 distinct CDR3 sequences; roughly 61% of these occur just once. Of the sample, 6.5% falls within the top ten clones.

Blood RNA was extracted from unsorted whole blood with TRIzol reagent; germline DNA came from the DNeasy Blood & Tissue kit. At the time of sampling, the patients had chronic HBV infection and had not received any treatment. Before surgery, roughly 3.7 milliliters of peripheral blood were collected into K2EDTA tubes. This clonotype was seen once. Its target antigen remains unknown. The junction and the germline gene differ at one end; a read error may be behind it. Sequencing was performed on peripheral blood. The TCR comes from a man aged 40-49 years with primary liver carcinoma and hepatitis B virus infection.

For the CDR3, the sequence is CTSRLEGGGNNEQFF. At the DNA level, the sequence is TGTACCAGCAGGTTAGAGGGCGGGGGCAACAATGAGCAGTTCTTC. The sequence joins TRBV11-2 to TRBJ2-1, and TRBD2 may be the D gene, going by 7 matching bases. CDR1 and CDR2 (SGHAT, FQNNGV) derive from the germline V gene. The cysteine opens and the phenylalanine closes a CDR3 of 15 amino acids. Only the CDR3 DNA stays, 45 bases, in frame from base 1.